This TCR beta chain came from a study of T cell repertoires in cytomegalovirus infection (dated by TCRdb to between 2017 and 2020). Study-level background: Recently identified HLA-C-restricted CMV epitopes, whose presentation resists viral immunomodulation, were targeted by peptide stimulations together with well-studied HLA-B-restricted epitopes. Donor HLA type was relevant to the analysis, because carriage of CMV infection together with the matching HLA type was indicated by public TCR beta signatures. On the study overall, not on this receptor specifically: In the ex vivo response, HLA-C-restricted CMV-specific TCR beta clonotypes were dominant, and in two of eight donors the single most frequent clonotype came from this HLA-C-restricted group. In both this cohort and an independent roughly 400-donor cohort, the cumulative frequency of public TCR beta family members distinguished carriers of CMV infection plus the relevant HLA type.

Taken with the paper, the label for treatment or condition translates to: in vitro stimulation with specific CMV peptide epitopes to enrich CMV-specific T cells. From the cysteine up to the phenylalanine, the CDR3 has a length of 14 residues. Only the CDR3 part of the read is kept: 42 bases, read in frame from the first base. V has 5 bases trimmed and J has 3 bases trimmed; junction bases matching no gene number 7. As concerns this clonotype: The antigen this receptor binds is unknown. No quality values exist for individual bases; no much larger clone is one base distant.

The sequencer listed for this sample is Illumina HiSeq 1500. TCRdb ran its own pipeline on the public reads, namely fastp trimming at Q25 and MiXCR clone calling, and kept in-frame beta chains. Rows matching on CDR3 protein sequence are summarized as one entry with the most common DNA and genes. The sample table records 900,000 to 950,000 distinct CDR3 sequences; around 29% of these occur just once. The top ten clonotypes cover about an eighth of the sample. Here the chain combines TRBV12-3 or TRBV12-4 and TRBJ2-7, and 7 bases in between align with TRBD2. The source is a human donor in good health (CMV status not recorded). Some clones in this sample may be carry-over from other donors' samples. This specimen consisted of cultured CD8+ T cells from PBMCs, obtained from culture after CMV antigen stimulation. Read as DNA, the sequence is TGTGCCAGCAGTCCCGGGGGGACCTACTACGAGCAGTACTTC. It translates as CASSPGGTYYEQYF.